These T cell receptor beta chains were read from a single sample in a study of blood T cell repertoires in COVID-19. Here immunoSEQ multiplex PCR was the method, and the copy in TCRdb shows in-frame clones only, minus some. The repertoire holds roughly 100,000 clones, with roughly 87% as singletons. The specimen sequenced was peripheral blood. These receptor sequences come from a woman at least 80 years old in a cohort sampled during active COVID-19. Each CDR3 is given with its conserved first and last residue. D genes are given only for firm matches. Clone size is shown for a subset of rows, as once, few, many or a class of expanded clone.

clone_size	v_call	j_call	d_call	cdr3_aa	cdr3_nt
once	TRBV18	TRBJ2-3	-	CASSPTIGGFGTDTQYF	TGTGCCAGCTCACCTACGATTGGGGGGTTTGGCACAGATACGCAGTATTTT
-	TRBV3-1/TRBV3-2	TRBJ1-4	-	CASSRAGNEKLFF	TGTGCCAGCAGCCGGGCAGGTAATGAAAAACTGTTTTTT
-	TRBV6-5	TRBJ2-5	-	CASSYGSGSETQYF	TGTGCCAGCAGTTACGGTAGCGGATCCGAGACCCAGTACTTC
-	TRBV27	TRBJ1-5	TRBD1	CASSLFGQGGSNQPQHF	TGTGCCAGCAGTTTATTCGGGCAGGGGGGATCCAATCAGCCCCAGCATTTT
-	TRBV27	TRBJ2-7	TRBD1	CAIRAQGVSSYEQYF	TGTGCCATCCGGGCACAGGGGGTTTCCTCCTACGAGCAGTACTTC
-	TRBV6-5	TRBJ2-3	TRBD2	CASMTLGGGRDTQYF	TGTGCCAGCATGACCCTGGGCGGGGGGCGAGATACGCAGTATTTT
-	TRBV5-1	TRBJ2-1	-	CASGSPLGDEQFF	TGCGCCAGCGGTTCCCCCCTAGGTGATGAGCAGTTCTTC
-	TRBV10-3	TRBJ2-1	-	CAISDRDEQFF	TGTGCCATCAGTGACAGGGATGAGCAGTTCTTC
-	TRBV15	TRBJ2-1	TRBD2	CATSRALGAGGYNEQFF	TGTGCCACCAGCAGAGCTTTAGGAGCGGGGGGCTACAATGAGCAGTTCTTC
-	TRBV6-6	TRBJ2-3	-	CASSYGRASDTQYF	TGTGCCAGCAGTTACGGGAGAGCATCGGATACGCAGTATTTT
-	TRBV28	TRBJ2-7	-	CASSLQGSSYEQYF	TGTGCCAGCAGTTTACAAGGGAGCTCCTACGAGCAGTACTTC
-	TRBV27	TRBJ2-1	TRBD1	CASSFKRRTGVNEQFF	TGTGCCAGCAGTTTTAAGAGGAGAACAGGGGTCAATGAGCAGTTCTTC
-	TRBV7-9	TRBJ1-2	TRBD1	CASSLADRANGYTF	TGTGCCAGCAGCTTAGCGGACAGGGCCAACGGCTACACCTTC
-	TRBV29-1	TRBJ1-1	-	CSVPGWQSEAFF	TGCAGCGTTCCAGGGTGGCAGTCTGAAGCTTTCTTT
-	TRBV2	TRBJ2-1	TRBD2	CASSPGREEQFF	TGTGCCAGCAGCCCGGGGAGGGAGGAGCAGTTCTTC
once	TRBV18	TRBJ2-5	-	CASSPNQRGLQETQYF	TGTGCCAGCTCACCGAACCAAAGGGGACTTCAAGAGACCCAGTACTTC
-	TRBV5-1	TRBJ2-3	-	CASGHRGLEGDTQYF	TGCGCCAGCGGACATAGGGGGCTGGAGGGAGATACGCAGTATTTT
-	TRBV7-2	TRBJ1-5	TRBD1	CASSLGGTGTLPQHF	TGTGCCAGCAGCTTAGGAGGGACAGGGACTTTGCCCCAGCATTTT
-	TRBV5-1	TRBJ1-4	TRBD1	CASSLGQGSEKLFF	TGCGCCAGCAGCTTGGGACAGGGTAGTGAAAAACTGTTTTTT
-	TRBV10-1	TRBJ2-3	-	CASSEQLLSDTQYF	TGCGCCAGCAGTGAGCAACTACTCTCAGATACGCAGTATTTT